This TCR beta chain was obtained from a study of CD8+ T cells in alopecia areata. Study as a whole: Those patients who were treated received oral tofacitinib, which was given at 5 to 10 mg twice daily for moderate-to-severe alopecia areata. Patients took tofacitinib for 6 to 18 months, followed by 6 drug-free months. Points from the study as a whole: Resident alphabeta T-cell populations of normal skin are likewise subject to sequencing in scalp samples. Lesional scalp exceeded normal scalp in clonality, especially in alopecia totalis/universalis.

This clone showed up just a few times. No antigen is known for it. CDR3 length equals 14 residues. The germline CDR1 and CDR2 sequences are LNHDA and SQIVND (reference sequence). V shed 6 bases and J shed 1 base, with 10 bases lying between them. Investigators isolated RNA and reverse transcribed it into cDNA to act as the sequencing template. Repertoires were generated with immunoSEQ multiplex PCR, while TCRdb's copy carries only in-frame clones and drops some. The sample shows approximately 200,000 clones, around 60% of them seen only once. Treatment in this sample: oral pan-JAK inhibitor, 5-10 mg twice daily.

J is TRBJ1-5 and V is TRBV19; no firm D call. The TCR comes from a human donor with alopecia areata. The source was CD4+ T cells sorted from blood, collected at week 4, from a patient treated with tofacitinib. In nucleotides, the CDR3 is TGTGCCAGTAGGGCACAGTCGAGCAATCAGCCCCAGCATTTT. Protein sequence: CASRAQSSNQPQHF.